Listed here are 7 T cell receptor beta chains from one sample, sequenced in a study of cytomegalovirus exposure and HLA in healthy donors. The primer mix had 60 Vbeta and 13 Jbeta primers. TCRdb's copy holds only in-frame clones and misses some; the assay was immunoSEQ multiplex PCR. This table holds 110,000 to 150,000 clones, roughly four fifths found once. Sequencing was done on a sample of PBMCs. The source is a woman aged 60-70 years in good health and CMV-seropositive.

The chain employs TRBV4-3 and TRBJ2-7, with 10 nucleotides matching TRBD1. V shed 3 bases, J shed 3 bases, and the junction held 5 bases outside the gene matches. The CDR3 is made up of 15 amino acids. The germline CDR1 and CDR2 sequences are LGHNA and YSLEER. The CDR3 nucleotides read TGCGCCAGCAGCCACCGACAGGGGGCCGACTACGAGCAGTACTTC. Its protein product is CASSHRQGADYEQYF.

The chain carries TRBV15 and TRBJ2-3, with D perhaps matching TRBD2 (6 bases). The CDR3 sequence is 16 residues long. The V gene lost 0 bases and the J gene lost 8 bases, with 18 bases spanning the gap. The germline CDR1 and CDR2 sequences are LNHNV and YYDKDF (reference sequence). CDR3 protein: CATSRDWGTLGGTQYF. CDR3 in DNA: TGTGCCACCAGCAGAGATTGGGGGACTCTGGGGGGTACGCAGTATTTT. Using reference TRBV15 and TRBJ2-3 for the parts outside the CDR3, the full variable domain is DAMVIQNPRYQVTQFGKPVTLSCSQTLNHNVMYWYQQKSSQAPKLLFHYYDKDFNNEADTPDNFQSRRPNTSFCFLDIRSPGLGDTAMYLCATSRDWGTLGGTQYFGPGTRLTVL.

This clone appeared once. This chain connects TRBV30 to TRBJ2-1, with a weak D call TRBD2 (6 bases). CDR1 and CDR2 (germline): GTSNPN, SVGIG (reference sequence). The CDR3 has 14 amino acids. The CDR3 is CATQRENRYNEQFF. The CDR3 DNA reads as TGTGCTACACAACGGGAGAACCGCTACAATGAGCAGTTCTTC.

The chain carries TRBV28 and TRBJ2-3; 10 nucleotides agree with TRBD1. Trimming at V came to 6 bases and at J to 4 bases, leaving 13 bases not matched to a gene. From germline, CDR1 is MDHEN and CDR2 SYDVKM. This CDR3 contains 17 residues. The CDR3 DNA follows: TGTGCCAGCAGGACTAATCGACAGGGGGCATCTCCAGATACGCAGTATTTT. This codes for CASRTNRQGASPDTQYF.

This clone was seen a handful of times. Here the CDR3 reads CASSLGRAGNTIYF. The DNA of the CDR3 is TGTGCCAGCAGCTTAGGGAGAGCTGGAAACACCATATATTTT. The V and J genes are TRBV7-9 and TRBJ1-3; no clear D gene. Between the trimmed V and J ends, which lost 1 base and 2 bases, there was a span of 6 bases. Germline assignment: CDR1 SEHNR and CDR2 FQNEAQ (reference sequence). The CDR3 length is 14 residues. Drawing the rest from reference TRBV7-9 and TRBJ1-3, the complete variable domain is DTGVSQNPRHKITKRGQNVTFRCDPISEHNRLYWYRQTLGQGPEFLTYFQNEAQLEKSRLLSDRFSAERPKGSFSTLEIQRTEQGDSAMYLCASSLGRAGNTIYFGEGSWLTVV.

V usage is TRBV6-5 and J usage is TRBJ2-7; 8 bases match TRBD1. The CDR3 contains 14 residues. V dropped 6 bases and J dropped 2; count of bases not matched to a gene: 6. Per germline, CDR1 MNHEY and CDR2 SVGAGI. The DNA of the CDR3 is TGTGCCAGCAGATCCCGGGACAGGACCTACGAGCAGTACTTC. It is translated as CASRSRDRTYEQYF.

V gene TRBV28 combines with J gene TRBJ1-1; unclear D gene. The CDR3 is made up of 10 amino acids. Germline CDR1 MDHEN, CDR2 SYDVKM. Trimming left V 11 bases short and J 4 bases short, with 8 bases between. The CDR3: CAVVFTEAFF. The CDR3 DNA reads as TGTGCCGTCGTATTCACTGAAGCTTTCTTT.